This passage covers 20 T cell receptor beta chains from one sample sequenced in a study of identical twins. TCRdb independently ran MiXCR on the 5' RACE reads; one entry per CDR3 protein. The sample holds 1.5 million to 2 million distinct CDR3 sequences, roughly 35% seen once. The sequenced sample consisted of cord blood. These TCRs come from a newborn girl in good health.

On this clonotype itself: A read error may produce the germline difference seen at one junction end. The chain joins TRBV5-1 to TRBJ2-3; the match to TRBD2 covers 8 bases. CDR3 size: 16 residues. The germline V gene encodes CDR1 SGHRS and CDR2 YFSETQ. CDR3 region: CASSLGTSHGTDTQDF. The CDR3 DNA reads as TGCGCCAGCAGCTTGGGGACTAGCCATGGCACAGATACGCAGGATTTT. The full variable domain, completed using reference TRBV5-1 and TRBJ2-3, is KAGVTQTPRYLIKTRGQQVTLSCSPISGHRSVSWYQQTPGQGLQFLFEYFSETQRNKGNFPGRFSGRQFSNSRSEMNVSTLELGDSALYLCASSLGTSHGTDTQDFGPGTRLTVL.

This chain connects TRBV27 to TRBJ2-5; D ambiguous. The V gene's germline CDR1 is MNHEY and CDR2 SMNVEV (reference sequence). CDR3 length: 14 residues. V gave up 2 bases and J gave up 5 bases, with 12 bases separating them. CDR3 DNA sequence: TGTGCCAGCAGTTTAAAAGGGTTAAGGGAGACCCAGTACTTC. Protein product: CASSLKGLRETQYF.

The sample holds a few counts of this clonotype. The CDR3 DNA reads as TGTGCCAGCAGTTTTCGGATCAGCTCCTATAATTCACCCCTCCACTTT. Amino acids: CASSFRISSYNSPLHF. The chain is built from TRBV27 and TRBJ1-6; D gene ambiguous. Trimming removed 3 bases at V and 0 bases at J, with 9 bases between. CDR1 and CDR2 from the germline V gene are MNHEY and SMNVEV (reference sequence). The CDR3 spans 16 residues.

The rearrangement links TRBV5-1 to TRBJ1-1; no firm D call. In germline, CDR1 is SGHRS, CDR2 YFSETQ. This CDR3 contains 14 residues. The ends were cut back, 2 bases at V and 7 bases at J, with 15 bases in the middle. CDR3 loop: CASSLRNSQLEAFF. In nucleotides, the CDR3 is TGCGCCAGCAGCTTAAGGAACAGCCAACTTGAAGCTTTCTTT.

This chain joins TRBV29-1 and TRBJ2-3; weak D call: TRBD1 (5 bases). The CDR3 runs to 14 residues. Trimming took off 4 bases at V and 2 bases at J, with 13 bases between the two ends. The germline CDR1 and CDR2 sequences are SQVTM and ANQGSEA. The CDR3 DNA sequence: TGCAGCGTTGCGGACACAAGCATCACAGATACGCAGTATTTT. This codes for CSVADTSITDTQYF.

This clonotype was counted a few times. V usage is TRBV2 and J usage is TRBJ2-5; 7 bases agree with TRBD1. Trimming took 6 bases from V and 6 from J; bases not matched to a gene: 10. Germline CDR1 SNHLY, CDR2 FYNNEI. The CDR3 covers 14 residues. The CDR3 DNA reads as TGTGCCAGCAGCCGAACAGGGGAGCTGAAGACCCAGTACTTC. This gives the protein CASSRTGELKTQYF.

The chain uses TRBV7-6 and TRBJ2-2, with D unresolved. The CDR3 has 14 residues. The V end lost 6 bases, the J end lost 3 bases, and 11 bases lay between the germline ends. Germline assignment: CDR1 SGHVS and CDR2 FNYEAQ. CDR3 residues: CASSGFSDTGELFF. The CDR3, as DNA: TGTGCCAGCAGTGGCTTTTCTGACACCGGGGAGCTGTTTTTT.

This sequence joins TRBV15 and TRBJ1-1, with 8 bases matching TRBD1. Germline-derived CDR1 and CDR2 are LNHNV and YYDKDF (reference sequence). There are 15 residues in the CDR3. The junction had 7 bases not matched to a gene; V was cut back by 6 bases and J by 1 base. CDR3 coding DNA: TGTGCCACCAGAGACGACAGGGGTCCGAACACTGAAGCTTTCTTT. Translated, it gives CATRDDRGPNTEAFF.

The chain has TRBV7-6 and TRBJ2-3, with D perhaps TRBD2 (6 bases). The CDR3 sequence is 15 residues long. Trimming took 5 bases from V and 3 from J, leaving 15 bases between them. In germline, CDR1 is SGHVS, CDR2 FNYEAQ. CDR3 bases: TGTGCCAGCAGCCCCCAGACTAGTAGTACAGATACGCAGTATTTT. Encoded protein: CASSPQTSSTDTQYF.

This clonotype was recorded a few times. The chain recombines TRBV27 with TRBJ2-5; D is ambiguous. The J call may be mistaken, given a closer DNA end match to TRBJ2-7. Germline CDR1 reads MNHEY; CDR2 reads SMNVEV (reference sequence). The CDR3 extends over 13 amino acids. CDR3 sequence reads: CASSLKASNEQYF. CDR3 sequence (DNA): TGTGCCAGCAGTTTGAAAGCCTCTAACGAGCAGTACTTC.

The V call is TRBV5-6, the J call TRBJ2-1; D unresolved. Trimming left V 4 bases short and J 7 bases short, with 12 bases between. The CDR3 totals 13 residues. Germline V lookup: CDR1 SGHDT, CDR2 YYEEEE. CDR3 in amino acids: CASSADLGNEQFF. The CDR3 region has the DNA TGTGCCAGCAGCGCTGATTTGGGGAATGAGCAGTTCTTC.

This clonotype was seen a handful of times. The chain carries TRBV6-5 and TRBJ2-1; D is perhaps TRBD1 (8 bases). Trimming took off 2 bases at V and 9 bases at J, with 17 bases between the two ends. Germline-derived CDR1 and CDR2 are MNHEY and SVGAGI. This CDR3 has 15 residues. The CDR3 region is CASSYANTGGGEQFF. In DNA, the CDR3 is TGTGCCAGCAGTTACGCTAACACAGGGGGGGGTGAGCAGTTCTTC.

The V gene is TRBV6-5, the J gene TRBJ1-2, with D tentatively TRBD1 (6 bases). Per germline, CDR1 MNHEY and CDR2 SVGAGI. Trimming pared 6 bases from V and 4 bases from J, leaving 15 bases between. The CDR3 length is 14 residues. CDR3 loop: CASRPPGHLYGYTF. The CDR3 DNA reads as TGTGCCAGCAGACCCCCGGGACACCTCTATGGCTACACCTTC.

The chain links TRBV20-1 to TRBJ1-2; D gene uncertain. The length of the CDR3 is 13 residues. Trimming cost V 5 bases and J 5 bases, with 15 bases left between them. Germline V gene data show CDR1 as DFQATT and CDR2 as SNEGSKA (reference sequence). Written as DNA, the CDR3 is TGCAGTGCTCGGGGAAGCATTCCGTATGGCTACACCTTC. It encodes CSARGSIPYGYTF.

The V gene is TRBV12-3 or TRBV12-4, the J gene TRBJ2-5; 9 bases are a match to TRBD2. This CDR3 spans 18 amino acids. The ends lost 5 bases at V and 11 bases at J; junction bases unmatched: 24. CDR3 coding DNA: TGTGCCAGCAGTGGGGACCCTCCTATGAGGTTAGCGGGAGTTCAGCAGTACTTC. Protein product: CASSGDPPMRLAGVQQYF.

CDR3 bases: TGTGCCAGTAGTGAGGTCAGGGGCAATGAGCAGTACTTC. Its translation: CASSEVRGNEQYF. This chain joins TRBV19 and TRBJ2-7; D may be TRBD1 (6 bases). CDR3 length: 13 amino acids. The germline V gene encodes CDR1 LNHDA and CDR2 SQIVND (reference sequence). V was cut by 5 bases and J by 7 bases, with 15 bases left in between.

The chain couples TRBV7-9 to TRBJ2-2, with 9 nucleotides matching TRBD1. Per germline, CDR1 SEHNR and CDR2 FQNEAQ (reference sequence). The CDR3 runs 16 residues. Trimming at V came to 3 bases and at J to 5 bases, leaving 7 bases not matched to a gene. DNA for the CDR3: TGTGCCAGCAGCTTTCTGGACAGGGGTGGTACCGGGGAGCTGTTTTTT. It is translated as CASSFLDRGGTGELFF.

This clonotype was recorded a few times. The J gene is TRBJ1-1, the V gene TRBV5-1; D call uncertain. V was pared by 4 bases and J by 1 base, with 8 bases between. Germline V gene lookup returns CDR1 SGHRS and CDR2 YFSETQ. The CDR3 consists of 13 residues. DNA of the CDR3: TGCGCCAGCAGCCGGGAACCGAACACTGAAGCTTTCTTT. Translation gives CASSREPNTEAFF.

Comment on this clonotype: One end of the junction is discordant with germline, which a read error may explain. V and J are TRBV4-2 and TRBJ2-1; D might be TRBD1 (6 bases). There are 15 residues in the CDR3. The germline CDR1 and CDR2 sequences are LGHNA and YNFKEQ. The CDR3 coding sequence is TGTGCCGGCAGCCAAGATCTAGGACGGGACAACGAGCAGTTCTTC. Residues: CAGSQDLGRDNEQFF.

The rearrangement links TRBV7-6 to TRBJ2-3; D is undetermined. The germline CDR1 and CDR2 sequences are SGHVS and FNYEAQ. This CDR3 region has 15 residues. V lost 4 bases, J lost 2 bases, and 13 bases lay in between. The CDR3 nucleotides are TGTGCCAGCAGCTCCCGAACATCCCCCACAGATACGCAGTATTTT. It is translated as CASSSRTSPTDTQYF.